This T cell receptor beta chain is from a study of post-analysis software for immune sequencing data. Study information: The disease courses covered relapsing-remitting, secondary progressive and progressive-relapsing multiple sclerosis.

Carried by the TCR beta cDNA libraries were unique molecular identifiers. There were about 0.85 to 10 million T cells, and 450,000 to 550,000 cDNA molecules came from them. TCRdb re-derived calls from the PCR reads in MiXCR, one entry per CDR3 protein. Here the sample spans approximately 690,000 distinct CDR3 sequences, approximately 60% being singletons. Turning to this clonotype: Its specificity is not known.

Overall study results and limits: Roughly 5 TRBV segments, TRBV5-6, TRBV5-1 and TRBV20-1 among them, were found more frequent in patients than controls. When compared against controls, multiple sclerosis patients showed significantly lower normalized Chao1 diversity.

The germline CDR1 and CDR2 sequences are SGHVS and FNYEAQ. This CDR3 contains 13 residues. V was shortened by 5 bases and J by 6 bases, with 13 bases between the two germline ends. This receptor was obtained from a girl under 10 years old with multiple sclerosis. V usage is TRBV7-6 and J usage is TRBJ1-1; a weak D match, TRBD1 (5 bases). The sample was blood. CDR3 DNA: TGTGCCAGCAGCCCCGGGGGGGTTGCTGAAGCTTTCTTT. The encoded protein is CASSPGGVAEAFF.